This TCR beta chain originates from a study of blood T cells in healthy people across ages. Study in general: About one barcoded beta molecule was captured per two T cells (by template switching). Overall study results and limits: In these data, TCR beta diversity tracked strongly with naive T cell percentage.

A second about 6 to 12 cycle PCR used barcoded and J-beta primers. The study obtained at least 2.5 million CDR3-containing paired-end reads from every sample. MiXCR, run by TCRdb on the 5' RACE reads, gives a single entry per CDR3 protein. The table records 800,000 to 900,000 distinct CDR3 sequences, approximately 59% of them present only once. The V gene lost 2 bases and the J gene lost 0 bases, with 14 bases spanning the gap. Germline CDR1 reads DFQATT; CDR2 reads SNEGSKA (reference sequence). The CDR3 extends over 16 amino acids. This clonotype was seen only a few times. Its cognate antigen is unknown.

Sequencing was performed on blood. This TCR was sampled from a man aged 30-40 years in good health. The J gene is TRBJ2-4, the V gene TRBV20-1; no clear D. The CDR3 nucleotides are TGCAGTGCTAGACCCCGGGTCTCGATAGCCAAAAACATTCAGTACTTC. Translating gives CSARPRVSIAKNIQYF.